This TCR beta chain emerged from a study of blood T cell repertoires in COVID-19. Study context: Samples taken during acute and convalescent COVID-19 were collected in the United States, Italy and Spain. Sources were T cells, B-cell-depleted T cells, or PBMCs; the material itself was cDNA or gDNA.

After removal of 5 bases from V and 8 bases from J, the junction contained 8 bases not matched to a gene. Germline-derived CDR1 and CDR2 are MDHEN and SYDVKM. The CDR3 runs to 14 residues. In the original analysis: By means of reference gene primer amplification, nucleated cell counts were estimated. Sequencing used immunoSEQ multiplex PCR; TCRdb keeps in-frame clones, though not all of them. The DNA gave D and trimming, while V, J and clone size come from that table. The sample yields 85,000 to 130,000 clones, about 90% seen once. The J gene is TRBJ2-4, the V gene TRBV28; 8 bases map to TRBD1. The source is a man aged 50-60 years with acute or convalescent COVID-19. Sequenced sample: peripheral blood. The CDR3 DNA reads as TGTGCCAGCAGTACGGGACAGGTTGCTGACATTCAGTACTTC. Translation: CASSTGQVADIQYF.